This paragraph reports one T cell receptor (beta chain). This record belongs to a study of human T cells and chemical hapten exposure. Original methodology: The median was around 89,000 TCRs per sample, ranging roughly 23,224 to 690,600. TCRdb called the RACE reads again in MiXCR, with one record for every CDR3 protein. V and J calls and clone size were set by TCRdb, not the authors. The sample consists of about 140,000 distinct CDR3 sequences, approximately 12% of them appearing once. Described time point: patch test 2, 6 weeks after DPC sensitization. As for treatment: therapeutic diphenylcyclopropenone sensitization with weekly scalp DPC. The V segment lost 0 bases and the J segment 2 bases; nucleotides outside the gene matches: 2. The CDR3 loop spans 17 amino acids. Per the germline V gene, CDR1 is DFQATT and CDR2 is SNEGSKA (reference sequence).

The chain is built from TRBV20-1 and TRBJ2-6, with 12 bases matching TRBD1. This TCR was sampled from a woman aged 45-59 years with alopecia areata. Some clones in this sample may be carry-over from other donors' samples. The material was whole blood, obtained in connection with sensitization to the hapten diphenylcyclopropenone (DPC). This chain's CDR3 is CSAREGTGGTGANVLTF. DNA of the CDR3: TGCAGTGCTAGAGAGGGGACAGGGGGCACTGGGGCCAACGTCCTGACTTTC.